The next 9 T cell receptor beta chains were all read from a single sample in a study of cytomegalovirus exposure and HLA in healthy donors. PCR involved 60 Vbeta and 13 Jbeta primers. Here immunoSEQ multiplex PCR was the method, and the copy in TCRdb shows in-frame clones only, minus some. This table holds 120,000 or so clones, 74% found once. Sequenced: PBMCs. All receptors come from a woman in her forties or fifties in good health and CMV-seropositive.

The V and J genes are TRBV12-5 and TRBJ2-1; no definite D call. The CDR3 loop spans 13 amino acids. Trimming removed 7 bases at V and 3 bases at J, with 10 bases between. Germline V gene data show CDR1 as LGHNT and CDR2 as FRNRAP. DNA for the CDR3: TGTGCTAGTGCGGTAGTGCACTACAATGAGCAGTTCTTC. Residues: CASAVVHYNEQFF.

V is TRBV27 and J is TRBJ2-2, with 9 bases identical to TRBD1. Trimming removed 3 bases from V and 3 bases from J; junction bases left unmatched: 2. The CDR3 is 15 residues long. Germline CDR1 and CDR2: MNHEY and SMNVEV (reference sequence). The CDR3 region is CASSFRTGDTGELFF. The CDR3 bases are TGTGCCAGCAGTTTTCGGACAGGGGACACCGGGGAGCTGTTTTTT.

The CDR3 coding sequence is TGTGCCAGCAGTCAGGGGGACCGCCAAGAGACCCAGTACTTC. This sequence encodes CASSQGDRQETQYF. The rearrangement uses TRBV27 and TRBJ2-5; 7 bases map to TRBD1. Germline V gives CDR1 MNHEY, CDR2 SMNVEV (reference sequence). The CDR3 sequence is 14 residues long. The ends lost 5 bases at V and 1 base at J; junction bases unmatched: 4.

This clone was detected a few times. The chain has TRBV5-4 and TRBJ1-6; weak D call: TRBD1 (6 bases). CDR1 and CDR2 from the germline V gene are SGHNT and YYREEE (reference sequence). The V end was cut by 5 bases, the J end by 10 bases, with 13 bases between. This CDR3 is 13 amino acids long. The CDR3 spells CASRRGQQSPLHF. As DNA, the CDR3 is TGTGCCAGCAGACGAGGACAGCAATCACCCCTCCACTTT.

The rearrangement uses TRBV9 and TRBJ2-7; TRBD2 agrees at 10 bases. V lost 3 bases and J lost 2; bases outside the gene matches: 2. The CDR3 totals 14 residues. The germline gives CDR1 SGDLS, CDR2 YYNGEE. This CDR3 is CASSDSGGTYEQYF. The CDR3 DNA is TGTGCCAGCAGCGATAGCGGGGGGACCTACGAGCAGTACTTC.

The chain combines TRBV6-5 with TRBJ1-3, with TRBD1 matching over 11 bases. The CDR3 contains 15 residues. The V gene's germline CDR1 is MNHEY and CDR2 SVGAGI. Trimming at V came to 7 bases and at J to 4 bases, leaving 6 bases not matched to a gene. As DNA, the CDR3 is TGTGCCAGCACCATGGGACAGGGGGGAGGAAACACCATATATTTT. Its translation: CASTMGQGGGNTIYF.

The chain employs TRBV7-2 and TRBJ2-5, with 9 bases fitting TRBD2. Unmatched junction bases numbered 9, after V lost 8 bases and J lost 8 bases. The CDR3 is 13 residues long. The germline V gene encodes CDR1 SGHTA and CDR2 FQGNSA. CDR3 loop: CASASGVSGTQYF. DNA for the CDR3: TGTGCCAGCGCTAGCGGGGTCTCGGGAACCCAGTACTTC.

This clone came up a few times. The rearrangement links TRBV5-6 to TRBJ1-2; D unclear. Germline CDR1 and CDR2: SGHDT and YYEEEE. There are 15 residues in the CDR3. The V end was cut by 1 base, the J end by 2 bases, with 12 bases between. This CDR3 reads CASSLSGRWNYGYTF. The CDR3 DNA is TGTGCCAGCAGCTTGTCTGGGCGTTGGAACTATGGCTACACCTTC.

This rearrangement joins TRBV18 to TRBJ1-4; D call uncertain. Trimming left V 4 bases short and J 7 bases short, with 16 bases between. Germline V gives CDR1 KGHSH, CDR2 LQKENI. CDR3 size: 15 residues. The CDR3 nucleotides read TGTGCCAGCTCACTGGAAGCCGGGTCGAGTGAAAAACTGTTTTTT. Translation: CASSLEAGSSEKLFF. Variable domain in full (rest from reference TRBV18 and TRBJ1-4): NAGVMQNPRHLVRRRGQEARLRCSPMKGHSHVYWYRQLPEEGLKFMVYLQKENIIDESGMPKERFSAEFPKEGPSILRIQQVVRGDSAAYFCASSLEAGSSEKLFFGSGTQLSVL.